This TCR beta chain originates from a study of shared clonotypes between healthy human individuals. General study findings and limits: Approximately 5% was the fraction of naive CD4 clonotypes found shared across a few donors.

Note on this clone: Its antigen is not known.

The donor population consisted of healthy HIV-negative adults with no recent acute infections or vaccinations. Each PCR replicate from the sorted subsets contained around 0.2 ug DNA, which is roughly 33,000 T cell genomes. Using immunoSEQ multiplex PCR, the repertoire was profiled, and TCRdb retains in-frame clones only, with some absent. The sample carries more than 2 million clones, 85% to 95% recorded once. This sequence was found in a man aged 18 to 35 in good health. The sequencing sample was made of naive CD4+ T cells sorted from blood. Subset meaning: CD45RA+ positively selected.

The CDR3 bases are TGTGCCAGCAGCTACCGAGAGAGGATCACCAATGAAAAACTGTTTTTT. Its protein is CASSYRERITNEKLFF. The chain links TRBV7-9 to TRBJ1-4; no definite D call. The germline V gene has CDR1 SEHNR and CDR2 FQNEAQ (reference sequence). V dropped 4 bases and J dropped 5 bases, with 17 bases sitting between them. The CDR3 length is 16 residues.